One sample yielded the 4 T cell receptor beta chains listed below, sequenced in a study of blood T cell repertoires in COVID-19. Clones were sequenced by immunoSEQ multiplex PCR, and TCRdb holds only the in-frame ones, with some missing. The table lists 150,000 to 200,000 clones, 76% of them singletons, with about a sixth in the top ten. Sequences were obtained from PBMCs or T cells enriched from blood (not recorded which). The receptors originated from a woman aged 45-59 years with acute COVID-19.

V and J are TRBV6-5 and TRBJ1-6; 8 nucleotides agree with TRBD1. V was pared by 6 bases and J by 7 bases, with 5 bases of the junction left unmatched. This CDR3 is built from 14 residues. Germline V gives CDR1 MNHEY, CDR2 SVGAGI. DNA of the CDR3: TGTGCCAGCAGGAAGACAGGGGAAAATTCACCCCTCCACTTT. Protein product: CASRKTGENSPLHF.

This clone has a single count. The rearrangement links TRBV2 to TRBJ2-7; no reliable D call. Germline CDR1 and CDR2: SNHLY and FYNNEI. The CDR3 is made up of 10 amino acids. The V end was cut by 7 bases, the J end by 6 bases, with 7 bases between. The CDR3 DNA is TGTGCCAGCATGTATTCCGAGCAGTACGTC. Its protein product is CASMYSEQYV.

As DNA, the CDR3 is TGTGCCAGCAGCTCATTTAAGACAGGGGGGAATGAAAAACTGTTTTTT. Protein sequence: CASSSFKTGGNEKLFF. V and J are TRBV7-2 and TRBJ1-4; TRBD1 matches at 9 bases. There are 16 residues in the CDR3. Germline V gene sequence: CDR1 SGHTA, CDR2 FQGNSA. The trim removed 4 bases at V and 5 bases at J, leaving 8 bases unmatched.

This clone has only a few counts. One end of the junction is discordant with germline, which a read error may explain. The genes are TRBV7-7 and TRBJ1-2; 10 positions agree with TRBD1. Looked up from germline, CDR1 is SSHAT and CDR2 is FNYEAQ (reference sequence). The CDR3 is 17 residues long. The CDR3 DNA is TGTGCTAGCAGCTTACCCCCTAGTGGGACAGGGGTCTATGGCTACACCTTC. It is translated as CASSLPPSGTGVYGYTF.